These T cell receptor beta chains were read from a single sample in a study of OX40 agonist ivuxolimab in advanced cancers. Produced via immunoSEQ multiplex PCR; TCRdb's table is partial and in-frame only. The sample has tens of thousands of clones; 90% to 95% are singletons. Here the sequenced sample was CD4+ or CD8+ T cells sorted from blood, taken in a trial of the OX40 agonist ivuxolimab. The source of these receptors is an adult with an advanced solid tumor such as melanoma, head and neck, liver or kidney cancer. Both conserved end residues are part of each CDR3. The D gene is left open where the match is weak. Some rows mark clone size as missing; the rest say once, few, many or name a class of expanded clone.

>few|TRBJ1-1|15|TRBD1|TRBV9
TGTGCCAGCAGCGTAGGGGACAGCGTGAACACTGAAGCTTTCTTT
CASSVGDSVNTEAFF
>NA|TRBJ1-2|13|TRBD1|TRBV2
TGTGCCAGCATGATGGGGACAGGCTTTGGAAACACCTTC
CASMMGTGFGNTF
>NA|TRBJ2-5|14|TRBD1|TRBV9
TGTGCCAGCAGCCCCGAGGACAGGGTGGAGGCCCAGTACTTC
CASSPEDRVEAQYF
>NA|TRBJ1-4|16|TRBD1|TRBV28
TGTGCCAGCAGTTCCGACAGGGAAACCGTTAATGAAAAACTGTTTTTT
CASSSDRETVNEKLFF
>NA|TRBJ1-1|13|NA|TRBV28
TGTGCCAGCAGCCCCGTGGGGTACACTGAAGCTTTCTTT
CASSPVGYTEAFF
>NA|TRBJ2-2|13|NA|TRBV5-8
TGTGCCAGCAGATCGACGGAATCCGGGGAGCTGTTTTTT
CASRSTESGELFF
>NA|TRBJ2-1|16|NA|TRBV27
TGTGCCAGCAGTTTTCAGGGCTTAAGCTCCTACAATGAGCAGTTCTTC
CASSFQGLSSYNEQFF
>few|TRBJ1-4|14|NA|TRBV15
TGTGCCACCGGAGAGAGAGGGGGTTTTGGGTGGCTGTTTTTT
CATGERGGFGWLFF
>once|TRBJ2-7|17|TRBD2|TRBV7-6
TGTGCCAGCAGCTTAGCCGTTCGGCTAGCGGATTCCTACGAGCAGTACTTC
CASSLAVRLADSYEQYF
>NA|TRBJ2-3|15|TRBD1|TRBV2
TGTGCCAGCAGCGCTAAGGTTACGGGACAGGGGCCGCAGTATTTT
CASSAKVTGQGPQYF
>NA|TRBJ2-7|12|NA|TRBV30
TGTGCCTGGACTCTGAGGGGTTTCGAGCAGTACTTC
CAWTLRGFEQYF
>NA|TRBJ2-7|17|TRBD1|TRBV9
TGTGCCAGCAGCGTAGGCCTGGGGACAGGGTCTTTGTACGAGCAGTACTTC
CASSVGLGTGSLYEQYF
>NA|TRBJ2-1|16|TRBD2|TRBV13
TGTGCCAGCAGCTCCGTTACTAGCGGGAGTCGGGATGAGCAGTTCTTC
CASSSVTSGSRDEQFF
>NA|TRBJ2-7|12|NA|TRBV6-1
TGTGCCAGCAGAGGGGTATTCTACGAGCAGTACTTC
CASRGVFYEQYF
>NA|TRBJ1-4|17|TRBD1|TRBV13
TGTGCCAGCAGCTTAGGCTACGGGGGACAGGGGAATGAAAAACTGTTTTTT
CASSLGYGGQGNEKLFF
>few|TRBJ2-1|13|NA|TRBV28
TGTGCCAGCTCCTCCGGGGGGCACGATGAGCAGTTCTTC
CASSSGGHDEQFF